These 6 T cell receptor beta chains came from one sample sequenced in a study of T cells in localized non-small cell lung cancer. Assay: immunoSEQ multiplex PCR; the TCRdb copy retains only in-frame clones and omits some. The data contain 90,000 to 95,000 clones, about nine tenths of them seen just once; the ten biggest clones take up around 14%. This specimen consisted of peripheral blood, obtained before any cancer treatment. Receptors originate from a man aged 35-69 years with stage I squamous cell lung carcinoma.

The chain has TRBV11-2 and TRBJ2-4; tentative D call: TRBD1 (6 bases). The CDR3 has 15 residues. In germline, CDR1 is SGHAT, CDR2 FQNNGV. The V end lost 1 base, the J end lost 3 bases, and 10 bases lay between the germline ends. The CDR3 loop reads CASSLGGHVKNIQYF. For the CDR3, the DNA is TGTGCCAGCAGCTTAGGGGGACATGTCAAAAACATTCAGTACTTC.

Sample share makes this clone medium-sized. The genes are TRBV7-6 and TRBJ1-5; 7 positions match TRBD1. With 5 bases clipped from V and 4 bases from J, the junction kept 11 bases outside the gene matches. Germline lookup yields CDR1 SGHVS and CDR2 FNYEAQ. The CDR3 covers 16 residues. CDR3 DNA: TGTGCCAGCAGCCCCGATCCGGGACAGACAAATCAGCCCCAGCATTTT. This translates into CASSPDPGQTNQPQHF. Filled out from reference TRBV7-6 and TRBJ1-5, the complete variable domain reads GAGVSQSPRYKVTKRGQDVALRCDPISGHVSLYWYRQALGQGPEFLTYFNYEAQQDKSGLPNDRFSAERPEGSISTLTIQRTEQRDSAMYRCASSPDPGQTNQPQHFGDGTRLSIL.

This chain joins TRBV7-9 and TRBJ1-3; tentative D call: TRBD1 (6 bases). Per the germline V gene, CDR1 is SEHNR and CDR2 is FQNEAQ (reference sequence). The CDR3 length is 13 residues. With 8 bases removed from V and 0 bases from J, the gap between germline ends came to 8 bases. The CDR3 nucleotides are TGTGCCAGCGGGGGCTCCTCTGGAAACACCATATATTTT. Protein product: CASGGSSGNTIYF.

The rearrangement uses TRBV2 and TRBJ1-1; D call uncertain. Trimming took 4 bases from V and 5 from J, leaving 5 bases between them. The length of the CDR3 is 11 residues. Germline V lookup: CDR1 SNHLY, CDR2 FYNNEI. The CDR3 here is CASSGRTEAFF. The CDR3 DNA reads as TGTGCCAGCAGTGGGAGGACTGAAGCTTTCTTT.

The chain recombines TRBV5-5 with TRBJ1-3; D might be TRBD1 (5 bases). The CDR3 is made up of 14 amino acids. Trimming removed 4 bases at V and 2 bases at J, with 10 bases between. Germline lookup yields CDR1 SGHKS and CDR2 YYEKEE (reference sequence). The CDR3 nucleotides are TGTGCCAGCAGCAATCAGGGAACTGGAAACACCATATATTTT. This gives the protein CASSNQGTGNTIYF.

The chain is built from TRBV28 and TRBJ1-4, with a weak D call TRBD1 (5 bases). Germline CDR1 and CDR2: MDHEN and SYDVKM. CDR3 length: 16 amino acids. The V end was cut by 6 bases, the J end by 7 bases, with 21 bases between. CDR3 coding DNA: TGTGCCAGCAGGCGCAATCTAGGGGTCGGAGGTGAAAAACTGTTTTTT. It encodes CASRRNLGVGGEKLFF. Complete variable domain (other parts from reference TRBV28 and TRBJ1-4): DVKVTQSSRYLVKRTGEKVFLECVQDMDHENMFWYRQDPGLGLRLIYFSYDVKMKEKGDIPEGYSVSREKKERFSLILESASTNQTSMYLCASRRNLGVGGEKLFFGSGTQLSVL.